In this sample, the clone carrying this TCR beta chain turned up a few times. Its antigen is currently unknown. The CDR3 has 13 amino acids. CDR1 DFQATT and CDR2 SNEGSKA come from the germline V gene (reference sequence). The V and J ends lost 3 bases and 2 bases respectively, with 11 bases between them. TCRdb passed the reads through MiXCR, listing each CDR3 protein once. Among some 400,000 distinct CDR3 sequences, roughly 31% were seen once, and the ten largest hold roughly 13%. The sample belongs to a study of T cell repertoires in cytomegalovirus infection. Study-level background: Public TCR beta signatures provided an indication of both CMV infection and a matching HLA type. Points from the study as a whole: In two of eight donors, the top clonotype was HLA-C-restricted CMV-specific.

The sequenced material came from PBMCs. The sequence was collected from a human donor in good health (CMV status not recorded). Some clones in this sample may be carry-over from other donors' samples. The rearrangement uses TRBV20-1 and TRBJ2-7, with D tentatively TRBD1 (5 bases). The CDR3 DNA follows: TGCAGTGCTAGCTCGACAGAAACCTACGAGCAGTACTTC. It specifies CSASSTETYEQYF.